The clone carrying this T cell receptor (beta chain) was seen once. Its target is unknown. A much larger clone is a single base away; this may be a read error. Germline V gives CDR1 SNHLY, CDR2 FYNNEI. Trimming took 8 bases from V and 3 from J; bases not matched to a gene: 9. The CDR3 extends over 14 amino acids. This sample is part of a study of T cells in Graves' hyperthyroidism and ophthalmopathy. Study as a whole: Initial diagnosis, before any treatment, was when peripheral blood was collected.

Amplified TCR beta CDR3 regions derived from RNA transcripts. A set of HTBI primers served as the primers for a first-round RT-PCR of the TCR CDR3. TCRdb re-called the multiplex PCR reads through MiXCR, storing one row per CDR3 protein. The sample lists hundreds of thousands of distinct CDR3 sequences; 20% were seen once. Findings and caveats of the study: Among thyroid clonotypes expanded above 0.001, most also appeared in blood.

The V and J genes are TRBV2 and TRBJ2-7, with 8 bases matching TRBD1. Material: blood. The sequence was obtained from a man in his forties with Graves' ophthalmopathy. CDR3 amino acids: CASGGQATHYEQYF. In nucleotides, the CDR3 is TGTGCCAGCGGGGGACAGGCTACTCACTACGAGCAGTACTTC.